The clone carrying this TCR beta chain appeared a few times. Antigen specificity is unknown. Per the germline V gene, CDR1 is SGHKS and CDR2 is YYEKEE (reference sequence). The germline V and J ends were trimmed by 7 bases and 4 bases, with 15 bases remaining between them. The CDR3 loop spans 14 amino acids. The data originate from a study of T cells in Graves' hyperthyroidism and ophthalmopathy. Amplified regions were TCR beta CDR3 sequences from RNA transcripts. An initial round of RT-PCR targeting the TCR CDR3 relied on the HTBI primer set. TCRdb reprocessed the multiplex PCR reads via MiXCR and lists one record per CDR3 protein. Counted here are around 570,000 distinct CDR3 sequences, approximately 20% occurring once; the ten biggest clones make up roughly 50%. The study's findings and limits: Most expanded thyroid clonotypes above 0.001 recurred in blood.

The source is a man between 35 and 55 years old with Graves' ophthalmopathy. The material sequenced was blood. The chain carries TRBV5-5 and TRBJ2-1; D not certain. For the CDR3, the DNA is TGTGCCAGCCTTGTGGGTCACGAATACAATGAGCAGTTCTTC. Its protein product is CASLVGHEYNEQFF.